The text below deals with one T cell receptor (beta chain). Its antigen is not identified. Data came from immunoSEQ multiplex PCR; TCRdb stores just in-frame clones and leaves some out. This sample carries about 64,000 clones, about nine tenths of them seen once, and the ten largest clones take approximately 3%. The V and J ends lost 4 bases and 0 bases, in that order; junction bases with no gene match: 3. Germline-derived CDR1 and CDR2 are MNHEY and SVGAGI. This CDR3 spans 15 amino acids. The entry originates in a study of OX40 agonist ivuxolimab in advanced cancers. Study information: Three patients, one with hepatocellular carcinoma and two with cutaneous melanoma, responded partially.

Findings and limits, study-wide: Clonal expansion among partial responders at 0.1-3.0 mg/kg ranked near the lowest. Expanded peripheral T-cell antigen specificity went undetermined. Expanded clones tended on average to be more numerous among CD8+ T cells than CD4+.

The rearrangement joins TRBV6-5 to TRBJ2-1, with 7 positions matching TRBD1. This TCR was recovered from an adult with an advanced solid tumor such as melanoma, head and neck, liver or kidney cancer. The sample consisted of CD4+ or CD8+ T cells sorted from blood, taken in a trial of the OX40 agonist ivuxolimab. The CDR3 here is CASSLQGSSYNEQFF. CDR3 DNA sequence: TGTGCCAGCAGTTTACAGGGGAGCTCCTACAATGAGCAGTTCTTC.